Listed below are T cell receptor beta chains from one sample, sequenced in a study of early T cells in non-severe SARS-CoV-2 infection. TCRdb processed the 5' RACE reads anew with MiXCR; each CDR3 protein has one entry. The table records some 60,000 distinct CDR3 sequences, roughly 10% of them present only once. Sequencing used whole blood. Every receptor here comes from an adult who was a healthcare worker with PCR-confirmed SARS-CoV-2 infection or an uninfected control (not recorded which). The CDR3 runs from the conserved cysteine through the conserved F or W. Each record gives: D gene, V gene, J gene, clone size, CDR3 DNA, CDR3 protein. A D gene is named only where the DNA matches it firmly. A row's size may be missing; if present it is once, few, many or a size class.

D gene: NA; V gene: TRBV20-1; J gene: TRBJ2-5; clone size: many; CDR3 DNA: TGCAGTGCTAGAGATTGGCGGCAAGAGACCCAGTACTTC; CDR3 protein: CSARDWRQETQYF
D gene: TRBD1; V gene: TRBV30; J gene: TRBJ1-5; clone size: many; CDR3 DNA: TGTGCCTGGGCGTCAGGGGGCCATCAGCCCCAGCATTTT; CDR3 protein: CAWASGGHQPQHF
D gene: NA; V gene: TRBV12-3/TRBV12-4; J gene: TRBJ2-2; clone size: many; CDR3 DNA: TGTGCCAGCAGTTTAAGGCAGACATTGGAGCTGTTTTTT; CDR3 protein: CASSLRQTLELFF
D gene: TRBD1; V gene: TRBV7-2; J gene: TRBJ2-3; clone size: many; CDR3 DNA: TGTGCCAGCAGCCCCGGACAGGGCACAGATACGCAGTATTTT; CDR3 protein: CASSPGQGTDTQYF
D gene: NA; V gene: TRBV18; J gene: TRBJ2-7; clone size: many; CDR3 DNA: TGTGCCAGCTCACCATTAGAAGCGGAGGGAGTCTACGAGCAGTACTTC; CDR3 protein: CASSPLEAEGVYEQYF
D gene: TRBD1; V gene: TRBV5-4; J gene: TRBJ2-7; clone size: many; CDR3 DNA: TGTGCCAGCAGCTCGACCGGGACAGGGGGCGCCTACGAGCAGTACTTC; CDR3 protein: CASSSTGTGGAYEQYF
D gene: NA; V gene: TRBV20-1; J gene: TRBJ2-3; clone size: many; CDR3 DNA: TGCAGTGCTAGAGTGACTAGGGGACCCACAGATACGCAGTATTTT; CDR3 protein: CSARVTRGPTDTQYF
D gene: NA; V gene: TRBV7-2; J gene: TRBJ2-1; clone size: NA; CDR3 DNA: TGTGCCAGCAGCTTAGTTCGGTTCCAGTTCTTC; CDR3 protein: CASSLVRFQFF
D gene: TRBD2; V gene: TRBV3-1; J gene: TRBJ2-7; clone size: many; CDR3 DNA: TGTGCCAGCAGCCAAGTTGGCGGGAGCGAGCAGTACTTC; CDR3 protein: CASSQVGGSEQYF
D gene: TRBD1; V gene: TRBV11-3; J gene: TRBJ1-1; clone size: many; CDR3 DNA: TGTGCCAGCAGCCCGGGACAGGAGAACACTGAAGCTTTCTTT; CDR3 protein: CASSPGQENTEAFF
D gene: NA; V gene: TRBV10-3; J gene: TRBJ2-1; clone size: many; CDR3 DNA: TGTGCCATCAGTGTCCGGACAGGAGGGGAGCAGTTCTTC; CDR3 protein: CAISVRTGGEQFF
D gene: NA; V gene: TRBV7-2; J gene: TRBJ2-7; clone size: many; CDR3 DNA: TGTGCCAGCAGCACCGGCCCGGGACACCTGACCTACGAGCAGTACTTC; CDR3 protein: CASSTGPGHLTYEQYF
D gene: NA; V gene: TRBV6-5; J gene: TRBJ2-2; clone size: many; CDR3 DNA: TGTGCCAGCACTTTAGCCGGGGAGCTGTTTTTT; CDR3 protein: CASTLAGELFF
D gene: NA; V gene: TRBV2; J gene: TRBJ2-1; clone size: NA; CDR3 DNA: TGTGCCAGCAGTGAAAGGGTTAATGAGCAGTTCTTC; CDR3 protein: CASSERVNEQFF
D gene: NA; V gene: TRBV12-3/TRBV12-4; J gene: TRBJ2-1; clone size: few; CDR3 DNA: TGTGCCAGCAGTTTATGGCTAGCGGGGACAGGTGAGCAGTTCTTC; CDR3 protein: CASSLWLAGTGEQFF
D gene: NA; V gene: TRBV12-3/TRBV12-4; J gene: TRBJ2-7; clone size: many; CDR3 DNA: TGTGCCAGCAGCCCGACAAGGAGGGCTACCTACGAGCAGTACTTC; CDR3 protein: CASSPTRRATYEQYF
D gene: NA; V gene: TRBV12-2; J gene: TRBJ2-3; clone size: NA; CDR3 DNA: TGTGCAGTCTACAGTCCCACTTGTAGCACAGATACGCAGTATTTT; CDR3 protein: CAVYSPTCSTDTQYF
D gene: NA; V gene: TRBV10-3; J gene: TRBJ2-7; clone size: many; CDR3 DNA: TGTGCCATCGGTCCAGGGGACTCCTACGAGCAGTACTTC; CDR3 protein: CAIGPGDSYEQYF
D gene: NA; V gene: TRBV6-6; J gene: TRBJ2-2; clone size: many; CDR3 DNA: TGTGCCAGCAGCCTTACACTCTCTAACACCGGGGAGCTGTTTTTT; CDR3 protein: CASSLTLSNTGELFF
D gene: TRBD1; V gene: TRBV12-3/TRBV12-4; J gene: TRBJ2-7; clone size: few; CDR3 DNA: TGTGCCAGCAGCCCGACAGGGGGGGTAGGTTACGAGCAGTACTTC; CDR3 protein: CASSPTGGVGYEQYF
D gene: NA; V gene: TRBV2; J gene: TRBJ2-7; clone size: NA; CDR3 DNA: TGTGCCAGCAGATACCGGGACAACTCCTACGAGCAGTACTTC; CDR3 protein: CASRYRDNSYEQYF
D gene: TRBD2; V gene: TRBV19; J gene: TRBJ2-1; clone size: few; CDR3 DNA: TGTGCCAGTAGTATTACCACTAGCGGGAGGGCCCTCAATGAGCAGTTCTTC; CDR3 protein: CASSITTSGRALNEQFF
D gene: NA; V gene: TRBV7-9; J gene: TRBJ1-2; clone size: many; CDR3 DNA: TGTGCCGGAACGGGAGCATATGGCTACACCTTC; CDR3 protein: CAGTGAYGYTF
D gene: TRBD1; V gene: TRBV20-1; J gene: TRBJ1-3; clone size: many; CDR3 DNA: TGCAGTGCTGCTCCGGGACAGAGCTCTGGAAACACCATATATTTT; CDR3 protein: CSAAPGQSSGNTIYF
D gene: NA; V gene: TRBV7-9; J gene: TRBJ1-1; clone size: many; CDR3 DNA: TGTGCCAGCAGTGAGCAGGGGAATGCTTTCTTT; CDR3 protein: CASSEQGNAFF
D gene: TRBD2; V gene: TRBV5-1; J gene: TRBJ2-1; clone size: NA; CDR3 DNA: TGCGCCAGCAGTAGGGGACTAGACAATGACAATGAGCAGTTCTTC; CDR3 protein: CASSRGLDNDNEQFF
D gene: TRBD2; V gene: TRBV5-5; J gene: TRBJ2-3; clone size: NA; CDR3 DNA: TGTGCCAGCAGCTTGGAGGGTAGCGGGAGCGATACGCAGTATTTT; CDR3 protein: CASSLEGSGSDTQYF
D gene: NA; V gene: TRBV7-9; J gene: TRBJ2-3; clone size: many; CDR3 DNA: TGTGCCAGCAGCTTAGGGGACCTACCTGACACAGATACGCAGTATTTT; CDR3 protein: CASSLGDLPDTDTQYF
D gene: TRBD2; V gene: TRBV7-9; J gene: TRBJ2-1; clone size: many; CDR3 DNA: TGTGCCAGCAGCTTAGGCGGGAGCGCCACTATTACCTACAATGAGCAGTTCTTC; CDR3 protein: CASSLGGSATITYNEQFF
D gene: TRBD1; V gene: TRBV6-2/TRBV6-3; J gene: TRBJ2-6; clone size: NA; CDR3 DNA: TGTGCCAGCACTAAAGCTCCGGGACAGGGGGCGTCTGGGGCCAACGTCCTGACTTTC; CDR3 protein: CASTKAPGQGASGANVLTF
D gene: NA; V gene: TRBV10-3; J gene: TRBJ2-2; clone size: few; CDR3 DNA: TGTGCCATCAGTGAATACAACACCGGGGAGCTGTTTTTT; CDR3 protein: CAISEYNTGELFF
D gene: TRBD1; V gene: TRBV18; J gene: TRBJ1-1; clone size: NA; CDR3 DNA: TGTGCCAGCTCACCCTCCGGGACAGGCCTTGAAGCTTTCTTT; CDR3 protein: CASSPSGTGLEAFF
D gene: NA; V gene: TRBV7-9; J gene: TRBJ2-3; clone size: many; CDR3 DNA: TGTGCCAGCAGCTTAACGGATCATACGCAGTATTTT; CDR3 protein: CASSLTDHTQYF